One sample yielded the 8 T cell receptor beta chains listed below, sequenced in a study of T cell clonality in common variable immunodeficiency. Only in-frame clones appear in the TCRdb table, and some are missing; sequencing was by immunoSEQ multiplex PCR. This repertoire holds 25,000 to 35,000 clones, and none appear only once. Sequencing used peripheral blood mononuclear cells. These receptors were taken from a person aged 18-69 years in good health.

This clone was counted many times. The read terminates 3 residues before the CDR3 end, so the remaining end is supplied by the germline J gene. V usage is TRBV6-1 and J usage is TRBJ2-3; 8 bases match TRBD1. The V gene's germline CDR1 is MNHNS and CDR2 SASEGT. The CDR3 totals 13 residues. CDR3 bases read: TGTGCCAGCAGTGACGGACAGGGTGGGACG. The encoded protein is CASSDGQGGT. The complete CDR3 sequence is CASSDGQGGTQYF.

Ten or more counts support this clone. CDR3 DNA, as far as it was read: TGTGCCAGCAGCCTTGGGACAGGGAGAGGC. Residues: CASSLGTGRG. The entire CDR3 protein reads CASSLGTGRGYTF. The chain carries TRBV5-6 and TRBJ1-2; 9 bases line up with TRBD1. The read halts 3 residues ahead of the CDR3 end, with the missing end drawn from the germline J gene. CDR1 SGHDT and CDR2 YYEEEE come from the germline V gene. This CDR3 has 13 amino acids.

The table lists this clone with a few counts. One end of the junction does not line up with germline, which may come from a read error. The CDR3 end is not reached by the read, which stops 3 residues before it; the germline J gene fills it in. Other DNA sequences in this specimen translate into the identical CDR3. The V and J genes are TRBV11-3 and TRBJ2-4; D may be TRBD1 (5 bases). CDR1 is SGHNT, CDR2 YENEEA, per germline. The CDR3 is 14 amino acids. Partial CDR3 DNA: TGCGCCAGCAGCTTACAGGAAGCCAAAAACATT. Protein: CASSLQEAKNI. From start to end, the CDR3 is CASSLQEAKNIQYF.

Worth noting for this clone: The read ends 3 residues before the CDR3 terminus; that terminus is restored from the germline J gene. This rearrangement joins TRBV7-9 to TRBJ1-1, with TRBD1 identical over 7 bases. The CDR3 extends over 14 amino acids. V was clipped by 6 bases and J by 6 bases; unmatched bases: 10. The germline V gene encodes CDR1 SEHNR and CDR2 FQNEAQ (reference sequence). The covered CDR3 bases are TGTGCCAGCAGGGGACCCGGGACAGCTTCTGAA. Translation: CASRGPGTASE. The complete CDR3 sequence is CASRGPGTASEAFF.

As concerns this clone: The read terminates 3 residues ahead of where the CDR3 ends, so the germline J gene completes it. The J gene is TRBJ1-1, the V gene TRBV5-1, with D unresolved. This CDR3 has 16 residues. V was pared by 0 bases and J by 2 bases, with 14 bases between. Germline CDR1 reads SGHRS; CDR2 reads YFSETQ. This CDR3 reads CASSLGSVRTNTEAFF. CDR3 bases read: TGCGCCAGCAGCTTGGGATCGGTGAGGACTAACACTGAA.

Notes on this clone: The read terminates 3 residues before the CDR3 end, so the remaining end is supplied by the germline J gene. This rearrangement joins TRBV19 to TRBJ1-5; 10 bases fit TRBD1. Germline V gives CDR1 LNHDA, CDR2 SQIVND (reference sequence). V lost 4 bases, J lost 7 bases, and 4 bases stayed unmatched. The CDR3 sequence is 14 residues long. The chain's CDR3 is CASSRGQGRQPQHF. The part of the CDR3 DNA that was read is TGTGCCAGTAGTAGGGGACAGGGGCGGCAGCCC.

Comment on this clone: The CDR3 end falls 3 residues outside the read, so it is completed with the germline J gene. V is TRBV19 and J is TRBJ2-7; 8 bases line up with TRBD1. The V gene's germline CDR1 is LNHDA and CDR2 SQIVND (reference sequence). The CDR3 length is 15 residues. J lost 5 bases, V lost 1 base, and 7 bases had no gene match. Incomplete CDR3 DNA: TGTGCCAGTAGTATAGGGTCAACGACAGGGGACGAG. Translating gives CASSIGSTTGDE. The whole CDR3 reads CASSIGSTTGDEQYF.

This clone occurred many times. The read ends 3 residues shy of where the CDR3 ends; the end is completed using the germline J gene. The V call is TRBV30, the J call TRBJ2-5, with TRBD2 matching over 12 bases. This CDR3 spans 16 amino acids. Germline loops: CDR1 GTSNPN, CDR2 SVGIG (reference sequence). Trimming cost V 3 bases and J 5 bases; bases outside gene matches: 10. The part of the CDR3 DNA that was read is TGTGCCTGGAGCCTCGAACTAGCGGGAGGAACCGAGACC. It yields the protein CAWSLELAGGTET. The whole CDR3 protein reads CAWSLELAGGTETQYF. Combining the CDR3 with reference TRBV30 and TRBJ2-5 gives the whole variable domain SQTIHQWPATLVQPVGSPLSLECTVEGTSNPNLYWYRQAAGRGLQLLFYSVGIGQISSEVPQNLSASRPQDRQFILSSKKLLLSDSGFYLCAWSLELAGGTETQYFGPGTRLLVL.